The next 4 T cell receptor beta chains were all read from a single sample in a study of cytomegalovirus exposure and HLA in healthy donors. 60 Vbeta and 13 Jbeta primers were used in PCR. Profiled with immunoSEQ multiplex PCR; TCRdb holds only in-frame clones, not every one. The data contain hundreds of thousands of clones, about 72% of them singletons. Sequenced input: PBMCs. All receptors derive from a male donor in good health and CMV-seronegative.

This chain links TRBV10-2 with TRBJ2-5, with D unresolved. The J call may not be correct, given that the DNA end is closer to TRBJ2-7. Germline V lookup: CDR1 WSHSY, CDR2 SAAADI. The CDR3 spans 15 residues. CDR3 region: CASSESVYPTYEQYF. In DNA, the CDR3 is TGCGCCAGCAGTGAGTCGGTCTATCCCACCTACGAGCAGTACTTC.

This chain uses TRBV5-1 with TRBJ2-4, with 7 bases identical to TRBD1. CDR1 and CDR2 (germline): SGHRS, YFSETQ. V gave up 0 bases and J gave up 0 bases; unmatched junction bases: 18. CDR3 size: 21 residues. CDR3 coding DNA: TGCGCCAGCAGCTTGGACCAAGGACCGGGACAGCTCACTTTAGCCAAAAACATTCAGTACTTC. This gives the protein CASSLDQGPGQLTLAKNIQYF.

The V gene is TRBV4-1, the J gene TRBJ1-2; TRBD1 aligns across 9 bases. The CDR3 runs to 16 residues. Germline values: CDR1 MGHRA, CDR2 YSYEKL. V dropped 0 bases and J dropped 1; count of bases not matched to a gene: 3. The DNA of the CDR3 is TGCGCCAGCAGCCAAGACCGACAGGGGGGTAACTATGGCTACACCTTC. Translating it yields CASSQDRQGGNYGYTF.

The CDR3 spells CASSRIGGELFF. The CDR3 region has the DNA TGCGCCAGCAGCCGGATAGGGGGTGAGCTGTTTTTT. The chain recombines TRBV10-1 with TRBJ2-2; D might be TRBD1 (6 bases). V was trimmed by 6 bases and J by 11 bases, leaving 13 bases between them. The CDR3 extends over 12 amino acids. Germline V gene sequence: CDR1 WNHNN, CDR2 SYGVQD (reference sequence).